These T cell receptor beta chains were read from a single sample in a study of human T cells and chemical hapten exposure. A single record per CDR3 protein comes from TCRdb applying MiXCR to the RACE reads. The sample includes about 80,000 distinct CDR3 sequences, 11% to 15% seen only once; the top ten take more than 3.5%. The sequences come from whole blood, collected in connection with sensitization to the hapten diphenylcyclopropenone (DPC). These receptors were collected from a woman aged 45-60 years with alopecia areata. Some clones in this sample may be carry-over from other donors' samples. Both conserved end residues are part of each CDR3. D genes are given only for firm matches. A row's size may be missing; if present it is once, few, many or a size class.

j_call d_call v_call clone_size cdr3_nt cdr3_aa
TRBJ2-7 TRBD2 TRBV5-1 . TGCGCCAGCAGCTTGGATCCTAGCGGCGCCGAGCAGTACTTC CASSLDPSGAEQYF
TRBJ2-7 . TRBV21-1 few TGTGCCAGCAGCATACGGACTAGCGGGGGTTCCTACGAGCAGTACTTC CASSIRTSGGSYEQYF
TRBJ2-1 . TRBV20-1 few TGCAGTGGACTGGACCTTCTGAACAATGAGCAGTTCTTC CSGLDLLNNEQFF
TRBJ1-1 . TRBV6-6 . TGTGCCAGCAGTTACGTTTTTGGCAAATTTTACACTGAAGCTTTCTTT CASSYVFGKFYTEAFF
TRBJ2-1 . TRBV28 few TGTGCCAGCAGTCCCACCGGGACACCCGACAATGAGCAGTTCTTC CASSPTGTPDNEQFF
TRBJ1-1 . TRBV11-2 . TGTGCCAGCAGCTTAACAGGAACCTACTCCCAAGCTTTCTTT CASSLTGTYSQAFF
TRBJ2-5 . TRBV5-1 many TGCGCCAGCAGCTTTGGACATTGGCCTCTCCAAGAGACCCAGTACTTC CASSFGHWPLQETQYF
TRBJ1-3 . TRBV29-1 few TGCAGCGTTGTGCTCGTGGGGGCAGGAAACACCATATATTTT CSVVLVGAGNTIYF
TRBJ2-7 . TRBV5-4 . TGTGCCAGCAGCTTGGACCCGGGACTGACCTACGAGCAGTACTTC CASSLDPGLTYEQYF
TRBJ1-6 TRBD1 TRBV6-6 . TGTGCCAGCACCAAGACAGGGCTTAACAATTCACCCCTCCACTTT CASTKTGLNNSPLHF
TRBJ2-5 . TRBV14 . TGTGCCAGCAGCCAAGGCCTCCAAGAGACCCAGTACTTC CASSQGLQETQYF
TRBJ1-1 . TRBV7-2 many TGTGCCAGCAGCTTAGCGAATGGCCAAGAAGCTTTCTTT CASSLANGQEAFF
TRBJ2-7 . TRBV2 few TGTGCCAGCAGTGCGGAGCGGTACGAGCAGTACTTC CASSAERYEQYF
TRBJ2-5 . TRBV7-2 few TGTGCCAGCAGGCTCCCCTTTGACCAAGAGACCCAGTACTTC CASRLPFDQETQYF
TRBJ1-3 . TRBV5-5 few TGTGCCAGCAGCCCGGGGCTTAATTCCGGAAACACCATATATTTT CASSPGLNSGNTIYF
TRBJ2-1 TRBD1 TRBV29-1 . TGCAGCACGGGACAGGGGGCGAATGAGCAGTTCTTC CSTGQGANEQFF
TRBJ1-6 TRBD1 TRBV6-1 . TGTGCCAGCGAACGGCCGAGGGACAGCTTACTCTATAATTCACCCCTCCACTTT CASERPRDSLLYNSPLHF
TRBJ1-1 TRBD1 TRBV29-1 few TGCAGCGTCGACAGGGTTAACACTGAAGCTTTCTTT CSVDRVNTEAFF
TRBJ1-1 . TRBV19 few TGTGCCAGTAGTATAAACAGTAACACTGAAGCTTTCTTT CASSINSNTEAFF